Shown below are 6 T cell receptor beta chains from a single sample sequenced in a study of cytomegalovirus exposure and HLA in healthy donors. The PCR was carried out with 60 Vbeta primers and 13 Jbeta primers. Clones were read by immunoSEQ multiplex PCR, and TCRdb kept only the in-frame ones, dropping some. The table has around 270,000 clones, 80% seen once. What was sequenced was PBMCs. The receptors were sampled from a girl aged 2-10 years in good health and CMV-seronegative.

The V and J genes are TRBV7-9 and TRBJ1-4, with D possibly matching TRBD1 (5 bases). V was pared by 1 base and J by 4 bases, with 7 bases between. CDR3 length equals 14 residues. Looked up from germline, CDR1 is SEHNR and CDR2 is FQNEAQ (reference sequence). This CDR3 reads CASSLGGGNEKLFF. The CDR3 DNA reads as TGTGCCAGCAGCTTAGGCGGGGGTAATGAAAAACTGTTTTTT.

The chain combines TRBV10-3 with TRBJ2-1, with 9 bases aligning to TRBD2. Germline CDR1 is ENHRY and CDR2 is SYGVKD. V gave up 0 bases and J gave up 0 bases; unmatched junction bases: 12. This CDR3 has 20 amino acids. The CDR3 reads CAISESNSRLAVSSYNEQFF. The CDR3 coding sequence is TGTGCCATCAGTGAGTCTAATTCCCGACTAGCGGTCAGCTCCTACAATGAGCAGTTCTTC.

The CDR3 coding sequence is TGTGCCAGCAGCCCTCTCGATGGGAGAGGTAACAATGAGCAGTTCTTC. Residues: CASSPLDGRGNNEQFF. The rearrangement uses TRBV5-6 and TRBJ2-1, with D maybe TRBD2 (5 bases). The V gene lost 4 bases and the J gene lost 5 bases, with 19 bases spanning the gap. The V gene's germline CDR1 is SGHDT and CDR2 YYEEEE. The CDR3 contains 16 residues.

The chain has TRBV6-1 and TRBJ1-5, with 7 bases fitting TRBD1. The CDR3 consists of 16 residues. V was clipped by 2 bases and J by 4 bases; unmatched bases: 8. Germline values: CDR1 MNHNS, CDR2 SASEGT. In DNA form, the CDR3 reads TGTGCCAGCAGTGAATATTCAGGGGGAGGAAATCAGCCCCAGCATTTT. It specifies CASSEYSGGGNQPQHF.

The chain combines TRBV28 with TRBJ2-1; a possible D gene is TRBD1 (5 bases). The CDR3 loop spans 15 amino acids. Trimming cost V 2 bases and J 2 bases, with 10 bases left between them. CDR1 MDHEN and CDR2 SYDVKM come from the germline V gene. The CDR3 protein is CASSLRVGAYNEQFF. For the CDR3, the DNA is TGTGCCAGCAGTTTAAGGGTAGGGGCCTACAATGAGCAGTTCTTC.

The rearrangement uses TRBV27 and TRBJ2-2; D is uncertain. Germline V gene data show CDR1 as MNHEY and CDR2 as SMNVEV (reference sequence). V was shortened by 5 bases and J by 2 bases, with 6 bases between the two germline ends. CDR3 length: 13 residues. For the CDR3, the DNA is TGTGCCAGCAGTCCCCCTAACACCGGGGAGCTGTTTTTT. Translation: CASSPPNTGELFF.